This TCR beta chain was recovered during a study of identical twins. Trimming pared 5 bases from V and 1 base from J, leaving 17 bases between. Looked up from germline, CDR1 is DFQATT and CDR2 is SNEGSKA (reference sequence). The CDR3 covers 15 residues. TCRdb reprocessed the 5' RACE reads with MiXCR, giving one entry per CDR3 protein. This table has around 670,000 distinct CDR3 sequences, 5.5% to 6.5% appearing once. This clonotype was observed many times. The chain combines TRBV20-1 with TRBJ1-1; D not resolved. Source material: naive T cells sorted from blood. This TCR came from a man younger than 35 in good health. CDR3 region: CSADKPGVWNTEAFF. CDR3 bases: TGCAGTGCTGACAAGCCCGGGGTTTGGAACACTGAAGCTTTCTTT.